Listed here is a single T cell receptor (beta chain). Its antigen is as yet unknown. The sample comes from a study of shared clonotypes between healthy human individuals. Study information: Donors had three CD4 naive, three CD4 memory, two CD8 naive and one CD8 memory plate apiece.

At deep level, the assay was performed. Libraries were prepared by immunoSEQ multiplex PCR; TCRdb keeps only in-frame clonotypes and omits some of them. The data show some 2,000,000 clones, around 96% seen once. Study results and limitations: For naive CD4 cells, 4% to 5% of clonotypes were shared across a few donors.

CDR1 is SGHRS and CDR2 is YFSETQ in the germline V gene. V trimming: 3 bases; J trimming: 5 bases; junction bases outside the gene matches: 6. The CDR3 sequence is 15 residues long. CD8 cells regarded as naive lacked CD45RO, were positively chosen for CCR7, and omitted terminally differentiated effector memory CD45RA+ cells. Nashville, Tennessee was home to all donors, each a Caucasian adult. The source is a young man in good health. This chain connects TRBV5-1 to TRBJ2-5; 11 positions match TRBD2. The sequencing input was naive CD8+ T cells sorted from blood. The CDR3 DNA follows: TGCGCCAGCAGCTGGGGGACTAGCGGAGAGGAGACCCAGTACTTC. It encodes CASSWGTSGEETQYF. The variable domain in full, completed from reference TRBV5-1 and TRBJ2-5, reads KAGVTQTPRYLIKTRGQQVTLSCSPISGHRSVSWYQQTPGQGLQFLFEYFSETQRNKGNFPGRFSGRQFSNSRSEMNVSTLELGDSALYLCASSWGTSGEETQYFGPGTRLLVL.